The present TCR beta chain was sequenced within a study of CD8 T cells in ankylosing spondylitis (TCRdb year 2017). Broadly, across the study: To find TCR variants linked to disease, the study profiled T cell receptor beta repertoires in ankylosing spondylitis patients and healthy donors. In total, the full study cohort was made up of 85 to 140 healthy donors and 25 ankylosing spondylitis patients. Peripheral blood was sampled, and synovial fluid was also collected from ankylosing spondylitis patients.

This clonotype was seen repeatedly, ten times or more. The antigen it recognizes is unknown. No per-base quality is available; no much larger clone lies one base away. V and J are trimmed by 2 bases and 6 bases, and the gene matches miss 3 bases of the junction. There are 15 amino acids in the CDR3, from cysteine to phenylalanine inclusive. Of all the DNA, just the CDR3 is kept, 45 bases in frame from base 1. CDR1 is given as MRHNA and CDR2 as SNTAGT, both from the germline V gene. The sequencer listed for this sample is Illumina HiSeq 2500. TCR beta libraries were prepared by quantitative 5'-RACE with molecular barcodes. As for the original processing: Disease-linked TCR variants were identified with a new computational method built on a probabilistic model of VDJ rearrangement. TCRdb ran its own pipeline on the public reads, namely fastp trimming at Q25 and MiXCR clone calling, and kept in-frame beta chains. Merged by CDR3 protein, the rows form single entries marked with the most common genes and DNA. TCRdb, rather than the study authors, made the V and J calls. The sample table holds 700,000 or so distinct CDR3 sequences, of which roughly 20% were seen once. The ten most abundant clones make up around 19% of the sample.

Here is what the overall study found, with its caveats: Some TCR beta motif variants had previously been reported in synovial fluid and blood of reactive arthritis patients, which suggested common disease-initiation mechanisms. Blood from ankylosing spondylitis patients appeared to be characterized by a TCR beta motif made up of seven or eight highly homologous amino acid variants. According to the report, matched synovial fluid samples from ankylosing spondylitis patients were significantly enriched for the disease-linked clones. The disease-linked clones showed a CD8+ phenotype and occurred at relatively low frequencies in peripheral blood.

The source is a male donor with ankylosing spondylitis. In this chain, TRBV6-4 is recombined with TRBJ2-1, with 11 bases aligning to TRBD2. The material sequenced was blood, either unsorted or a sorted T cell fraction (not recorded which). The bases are TGTGCCAGCAGTGACGGCACTAGCGGGGGCAATGAGCAGTTCTTC. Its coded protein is CASSDGTSGGNEQFF.